This T cell receptor beta chain is from a study of T cells after posttransplantation cyclophosphamide. Study-wide results and caveats: Blood and skin or GI T cell repertoires showed limited TRB overlap. Recipient CMV seropositivity and CMV reactivation strongly tracked TRB clonality.

On this clone: Its target is unknown.

Germline loops: CDR1 SGHVS, CDR2 FQNEAQ. The CDR3 totals 18 residues. Busulfan-fludarabine conditioning, marrow transplant, and cyclophosphamide on days +3 and +4 were administered. Sequencing was performed with immunoSEQ multiplex PCR; in TCRdb, only in-frame clones are kept and a portion is missing. The data show 6,000 to 9,500 clones, with none appearing a single time. This chain links TRBV7-8 with TRBJ2-5, with 11 positions matching TRBD2. The DNA end is more similar to TRBJ2-7, so the J call may be wrong. The sequencing used PBMCs, collected after allogeneic stem cell transplant with posttransplant cyclophosphamide. The clonotype comes from a male patient in his late teens or twenties who received an allogeneic stem cell transplant from an unrelated donor, was CMV-positive, and had acute and chronic GVHD. The graft donor may account for some of the T cells. The CDR3 coding sequence is TGTGCCAGCAGCTTAGACAGCCTAGCGGGGGGAACGGTATACGAGCAGTACTTC. This sequence encodes CASSLDSLAGGTVYEQYF.